This T cell receptor (beta chain) appears in the sequencing data of a study of T cell repertoires in ileal Crohn's disease. The overall study: At surgery, 30% to 35% of patients smoked, with median disease duration 7.9 years.

Points from the study as a whole: Compared with CD4 T cells, sorted CD8 cells carried more expanded clones.

A word on this clone: The antigen is unknown.

Adults with ileal or ileocolonic Crohn's disease and an indication for resection were eligible. The data were produced by immunoSEQ multiplex PCR, yet TCRdb's version contains in-frame clones alone and is incomplete. The repertoire includes some 14,000 clones, roughly 80% of them detected once, and 4.5% sits in the top ten. The CDR3 consists of 12 residues. CDR1 SEHNR and CDR2 FQNEAQ come from the germline V gene (reference sequence). V lost 3 bases and J 9 bases, leaving 9 bases between the germline ends. The source is an adult with Crohn's disease. The material sequenced was ileal tissue. The chain uses TRBV7-9 and TRBJ1-5; D gene unclear. The CDR3 bases are TGTGCCAGCAGCTTGTGGACTGGGCCCCAGCATTTT. Its translation: CASSLWTGPQHF.